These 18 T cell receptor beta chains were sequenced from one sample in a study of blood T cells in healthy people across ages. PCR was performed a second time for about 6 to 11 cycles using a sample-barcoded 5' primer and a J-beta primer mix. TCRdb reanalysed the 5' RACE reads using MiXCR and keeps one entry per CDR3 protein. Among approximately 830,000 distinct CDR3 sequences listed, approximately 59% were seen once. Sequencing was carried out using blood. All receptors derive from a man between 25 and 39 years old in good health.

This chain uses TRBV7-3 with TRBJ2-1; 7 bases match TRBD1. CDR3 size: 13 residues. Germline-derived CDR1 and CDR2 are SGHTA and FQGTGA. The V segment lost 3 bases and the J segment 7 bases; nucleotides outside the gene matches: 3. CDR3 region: CASSFDRENEQFF. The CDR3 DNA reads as TGTGCCAGCAGCTTTGACAGGGAAAATGAGCAGTTCTTC. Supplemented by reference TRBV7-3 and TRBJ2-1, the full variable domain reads GAGVSQTPSNKVTEKGKYVELRCDPISGHTALYWYRQSLGQGPEFLIYFQGTGAADDSGLPNDRFFAVRPEGSVSTLKIQRTERGDSAVYLCASSFDRENEQFFGPGTRLTVL.

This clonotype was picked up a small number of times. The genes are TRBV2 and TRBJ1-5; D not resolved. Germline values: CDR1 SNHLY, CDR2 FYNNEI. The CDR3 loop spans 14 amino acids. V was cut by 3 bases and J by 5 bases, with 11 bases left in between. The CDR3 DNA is TGTGCCAGCAGTGACATTCACAGCGATCAGCCCCAGCATTTT. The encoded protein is CASSDIHSDQPQHF.

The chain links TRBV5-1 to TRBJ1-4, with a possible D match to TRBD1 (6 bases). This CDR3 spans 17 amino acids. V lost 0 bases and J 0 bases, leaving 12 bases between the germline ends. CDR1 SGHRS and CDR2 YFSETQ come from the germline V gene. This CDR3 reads CASSLGTVRATNEKLFF. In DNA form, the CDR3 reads TGCGCCAGCAGCTTGGGGACAGTTCGTGCAACTAATGAAAAACTGTTTTTT.

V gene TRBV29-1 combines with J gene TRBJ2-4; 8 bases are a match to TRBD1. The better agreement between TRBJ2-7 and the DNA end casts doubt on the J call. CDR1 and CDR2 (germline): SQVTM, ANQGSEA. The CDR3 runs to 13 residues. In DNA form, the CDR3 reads TGCAGCGCCGGGGACAGGCCAACCTACGAGCAGTACTTC. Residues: CSAGDRPTYEQYF.

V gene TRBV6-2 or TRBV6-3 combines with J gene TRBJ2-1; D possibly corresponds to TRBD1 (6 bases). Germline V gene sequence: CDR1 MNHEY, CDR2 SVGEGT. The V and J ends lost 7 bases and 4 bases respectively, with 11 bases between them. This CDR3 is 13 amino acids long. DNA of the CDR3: TGTGCCAGCACCCCTCAGGGGTACAATGAGCAGTTCTTC. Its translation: CASTPQGYNEQFF.

The CDR3 protein is CASSHRNTNGSPLHF. In DNA form, the CDR3 reads TGTGCCAGCAGCCATCGGAACACCAACGGTTCACCCCTCCACTTT. The chain links TRBV12-3 or TRBV12-4 to TRBJ1-6; D gene uncertain. The ends were cut back, 6 bases at V and 9 bases at J, with 18 bases in the middle. This CDR3 spans 15 amino acids.

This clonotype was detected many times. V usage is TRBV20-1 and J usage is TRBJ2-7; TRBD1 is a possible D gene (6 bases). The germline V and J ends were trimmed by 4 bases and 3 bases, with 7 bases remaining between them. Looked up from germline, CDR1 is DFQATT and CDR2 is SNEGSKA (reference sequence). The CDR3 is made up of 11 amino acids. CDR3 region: CSAKGDYEQYF. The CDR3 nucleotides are TGCAGTGCTAAGGGGGACTACGAGCAGTACTTC.

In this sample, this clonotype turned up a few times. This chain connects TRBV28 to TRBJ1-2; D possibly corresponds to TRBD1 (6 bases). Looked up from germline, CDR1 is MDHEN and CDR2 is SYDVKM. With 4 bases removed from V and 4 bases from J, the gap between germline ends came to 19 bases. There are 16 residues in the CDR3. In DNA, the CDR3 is TGTGCCAGCAGTTACCCCGGGGCAGGGGCTGGCTATGGCTACACCTTC. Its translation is CASSYPGAGAGYGYTF.

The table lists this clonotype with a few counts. The CDR3 DNA reads TGTGCCAGCAGCGTAGATGGCAGCAGCTCCTACGAGCAGTACTTC. It encodes CASSVDGSSSYEQYF. V gene TRBV9 combines with J gene TRBJ2-7; no definite D call. Germline V CDR1 and CDR2: SGDLS, YYNGEE. Trimming took off 0 bases at V and 0 bases at J, with 10 bases between the two ends. This CDR3 comprises 15 residues.

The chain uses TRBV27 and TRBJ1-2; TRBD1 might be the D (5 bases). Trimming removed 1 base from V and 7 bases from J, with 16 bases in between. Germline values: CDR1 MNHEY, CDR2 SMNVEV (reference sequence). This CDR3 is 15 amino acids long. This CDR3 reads CASSLFAGTSGGYTF. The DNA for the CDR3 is TGTGCCAGCAGTTTATTTGCCGGGACGAGTGGTGGCTACACCTTC.

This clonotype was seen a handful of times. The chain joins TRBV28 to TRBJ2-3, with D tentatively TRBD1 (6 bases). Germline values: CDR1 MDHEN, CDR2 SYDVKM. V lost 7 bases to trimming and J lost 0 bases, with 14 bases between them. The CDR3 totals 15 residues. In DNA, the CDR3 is TGTGCCAGCACCGAACAGGGAAAAAGCACAGATACGCAGTATTTT. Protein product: CASTEQGKSTDTQYF. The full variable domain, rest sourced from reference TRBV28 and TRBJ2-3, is DVKVTQSSRYLVKRTGEKVFLECVQDMDHENMFWYRQDPGLGLRLIYFSYDVKMKEKGDIPEGYSVSREKKERFSLILESASTNQTSMYLCASTEQGKSTDTQYFGPGTRLTVL.

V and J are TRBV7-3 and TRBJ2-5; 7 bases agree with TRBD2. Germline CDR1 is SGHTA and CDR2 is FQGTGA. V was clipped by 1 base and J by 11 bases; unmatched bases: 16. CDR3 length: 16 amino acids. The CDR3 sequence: CASSLNGGGEGREQYF. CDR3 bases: TGTGCCAGCAGCTTAAACGGTGGCGGGGAGGGGAGAGAGCAGTACTTC. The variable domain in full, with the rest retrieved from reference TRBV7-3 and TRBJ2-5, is GAGVSQTPSNKVTEKGKYVELRCDPISGHTALYWYRQSLGQGPEFLIYFQGTGAADDSGLPNDRFFAVRPEGSVSTLKIQRTERGDSAVYLCASSLNGGGEGREQYFGPGTRLLVL.

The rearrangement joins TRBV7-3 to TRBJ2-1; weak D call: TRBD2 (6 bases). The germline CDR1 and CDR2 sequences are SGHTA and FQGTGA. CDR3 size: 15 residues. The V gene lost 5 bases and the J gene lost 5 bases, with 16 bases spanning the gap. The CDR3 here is CASSPAWTINNEQFF. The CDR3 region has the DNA TGTGCCAGCAGCCCCGCCTGGACTATTAACAATGAGCAGTTCTTC.

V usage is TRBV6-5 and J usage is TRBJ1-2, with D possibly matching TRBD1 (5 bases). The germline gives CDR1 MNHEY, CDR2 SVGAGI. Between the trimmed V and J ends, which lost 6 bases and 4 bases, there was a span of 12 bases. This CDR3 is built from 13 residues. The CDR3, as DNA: TGTGCCAGCAGCTGGTGGCAGGGCTATGGCTACACCTTC. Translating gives CASSWWQGYGYTF.

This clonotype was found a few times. In DNA form, the CDR3 reads TGTGCCAGCAGCCGCCCAGGGCACGAGCAGTACTTC. This encodes CASSRPGHEQYF. This chain links TRBV7-9 with TRBJ2-7; D is perhaps TRBD1 (5 bases). The V end lost 5 bases, the J end lost 5 bases, and 10 bases lay between the germline ends. Germline lookup yields CDR1 SEHNR and CDR2 FQNEAQ (reference sequence). The CDR3 runs 12 residues.

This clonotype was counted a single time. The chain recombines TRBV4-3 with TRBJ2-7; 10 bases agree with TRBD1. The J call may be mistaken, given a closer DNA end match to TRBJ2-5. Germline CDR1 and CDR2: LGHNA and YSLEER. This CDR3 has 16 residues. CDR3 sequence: CASSQALTGGQETQYF. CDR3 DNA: TGCGCCAGCAGCCAAGCTTTGACAGGGGGCCAGGAGACCCAGTACTTC.

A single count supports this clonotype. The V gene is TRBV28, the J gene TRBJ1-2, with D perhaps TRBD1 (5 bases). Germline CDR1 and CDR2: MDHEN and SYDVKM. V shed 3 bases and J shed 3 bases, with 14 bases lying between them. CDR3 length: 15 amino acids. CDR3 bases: TGTGCCAGCAGTTTCCCTAATGAGGGACACTATGGCTACACCTTC. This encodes CASSFPNEGHYGYTF.

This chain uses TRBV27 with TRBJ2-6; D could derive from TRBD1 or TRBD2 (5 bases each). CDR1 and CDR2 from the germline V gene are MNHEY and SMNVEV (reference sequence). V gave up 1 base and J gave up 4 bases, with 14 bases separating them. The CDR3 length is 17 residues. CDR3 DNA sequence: TGTGCCAGCAGTTTATGGGACCCGCGAAAGGGGGCCAACGTCCTGACTTTC. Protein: CASSLWDPRKGANVLTF.